The following is a TCR beta chain sequence with its context. The source of the sample is a study of shared clonotypes between healthy human individuals. Trimming shortened V by 8 bases and J by 4 bases, and 19 bases separated the two germline ends. This CDR3 comprises 15 residues. CDR1 is KGHSH, CDR2 LQKENI, per germline. Clones were sequenced by immunoSEQ multiplex PCR, and TCRdb holds only the in-frame ones, with some missing. The data contain more than 550,000 clones, 72% of them singletons. The chain employs TRBV18 and TRBJ2-3; tentatively, D is TRBD1 (6 bases). The sample comprised memory CD4+ T cells sorted from blood. Subset given: CD45RA-negative fraction. This TCR was recovered from a woman in her twenties or thirties in good health. This CDR3 reads CASIQGRALADTQYF. The CDR3 DNA reads TGTGCCAGCATACAGGGTCGAGCGCTCGCAGATACGCAGTATTTT.